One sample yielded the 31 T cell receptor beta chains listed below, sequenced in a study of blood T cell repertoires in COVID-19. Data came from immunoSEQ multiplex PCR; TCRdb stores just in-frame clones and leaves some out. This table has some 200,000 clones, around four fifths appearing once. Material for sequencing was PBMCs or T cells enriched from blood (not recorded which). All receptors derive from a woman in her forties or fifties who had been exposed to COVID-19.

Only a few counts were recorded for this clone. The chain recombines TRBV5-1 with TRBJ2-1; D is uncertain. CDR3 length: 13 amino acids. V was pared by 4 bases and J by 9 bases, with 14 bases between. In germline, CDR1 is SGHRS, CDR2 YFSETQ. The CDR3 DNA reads TGCGCCAGCAGCCCCTCCGGGTTTGGTGAGCAGTTCTTC. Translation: CASSPSGFGEQFF.

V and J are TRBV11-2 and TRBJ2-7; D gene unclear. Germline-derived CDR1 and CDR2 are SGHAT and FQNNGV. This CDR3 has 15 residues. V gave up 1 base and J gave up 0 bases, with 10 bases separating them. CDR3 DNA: TGTGCCAGCAGCTTAGGGCCTGAAAGCTCCTACGAGCAGTACTTC. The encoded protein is CASSLGPESSYEQYF.

CDR3 loop: CASSLGGGASYEQYF. CDR3 in DNA: TGCGCCAGCAGCTTGGGCGGGGGCGCTTCCTACGAGCAGTACTTC. This chain connects TRBV5-1 to TRBJ2-7, with D perhaps TRBD2 (7 bases). The V and J ends lost 0 bases and 1 base respectively, with 11 bases between them. The germline gives CDR1 SGHRS, CDR2 YFSETQ. CDR3 length: 15 residues.

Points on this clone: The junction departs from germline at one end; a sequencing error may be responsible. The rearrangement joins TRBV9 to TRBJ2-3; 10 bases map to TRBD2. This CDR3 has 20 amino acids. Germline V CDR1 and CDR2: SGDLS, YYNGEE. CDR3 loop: CVSSVGLAGGRWVSTDTQYF. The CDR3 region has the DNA TGTGTCAGCAGCGTAGGTTTAGCGGGGGGCCGGTGGGTTAGTACAGATACGCAGTATTTT.

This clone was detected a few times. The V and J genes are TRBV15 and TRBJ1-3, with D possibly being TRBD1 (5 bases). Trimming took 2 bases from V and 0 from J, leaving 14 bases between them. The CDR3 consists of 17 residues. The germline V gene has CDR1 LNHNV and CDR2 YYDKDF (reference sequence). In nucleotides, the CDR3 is TGTGCCACCAGCAGATCCTCGACAGTTTCCTCTGGAAACACCATATATTTT. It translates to CATSRSSTVSSGNTIYF.

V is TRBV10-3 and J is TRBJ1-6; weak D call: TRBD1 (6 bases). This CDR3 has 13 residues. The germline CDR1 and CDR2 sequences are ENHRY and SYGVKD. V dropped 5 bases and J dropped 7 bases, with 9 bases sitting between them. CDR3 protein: CAISRGQNSPLHF. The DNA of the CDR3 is TGTGCCATCAGTCGAGGACAGAATTCACCCCTCCACTTT.

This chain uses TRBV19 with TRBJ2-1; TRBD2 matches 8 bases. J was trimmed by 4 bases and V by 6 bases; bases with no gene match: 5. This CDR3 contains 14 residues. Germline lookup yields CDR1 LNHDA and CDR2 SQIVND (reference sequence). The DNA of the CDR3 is TGTGCCAGTAGAGCGGCGGGGGGTTACAATGAGCAGTTCTTC. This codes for CASRAAGGYNEQFF. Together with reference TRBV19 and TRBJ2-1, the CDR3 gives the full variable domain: DGGITQSPKYLFRKEGQNVTLSCEQNLNHDAMYWYRQDPGQGLRLIYYSQIVNDFQKGDIAEGYSVSREKKESFPLTVTSAQKNPTAFYLCASRAAGGYNEQFFGPGTRLTVL.

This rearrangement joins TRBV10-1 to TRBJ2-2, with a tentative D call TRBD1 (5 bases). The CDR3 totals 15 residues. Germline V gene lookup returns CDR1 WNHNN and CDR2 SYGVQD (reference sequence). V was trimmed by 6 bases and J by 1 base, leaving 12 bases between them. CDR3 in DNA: TGCGCCAGCAGCTGGACAACGGAGAACACCGGGGAGCTGTTTTTT. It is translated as CASSWTTENTGELFF.

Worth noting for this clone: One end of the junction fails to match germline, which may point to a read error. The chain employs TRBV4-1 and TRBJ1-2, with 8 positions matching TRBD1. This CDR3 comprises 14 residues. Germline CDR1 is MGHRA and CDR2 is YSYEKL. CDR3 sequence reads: CASSQGTGGDGYTF. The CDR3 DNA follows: TGCGCCAGCAGTCAAGGAACAGGGGGTGATGGCTACACCTTC.

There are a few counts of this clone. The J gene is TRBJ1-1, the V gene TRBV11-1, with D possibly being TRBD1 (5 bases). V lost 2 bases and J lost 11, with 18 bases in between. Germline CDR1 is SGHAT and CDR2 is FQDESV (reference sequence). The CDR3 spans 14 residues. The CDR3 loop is CASSLRRVTEKAFF. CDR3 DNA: TGTGCCAGCAGCTTACGCAGGGTCACCGAAAAGGCTTTCTTT.

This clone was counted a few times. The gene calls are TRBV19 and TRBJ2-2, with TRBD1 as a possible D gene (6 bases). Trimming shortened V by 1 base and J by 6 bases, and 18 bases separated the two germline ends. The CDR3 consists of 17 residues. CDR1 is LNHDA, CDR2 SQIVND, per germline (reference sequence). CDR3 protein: CASSIGTVFFRAGELFF. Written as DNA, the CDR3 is TGTGCCAGTAGTATAGGGACAGTCTTTTTTCGGGCCGGGGAGCTGTTTTTT.

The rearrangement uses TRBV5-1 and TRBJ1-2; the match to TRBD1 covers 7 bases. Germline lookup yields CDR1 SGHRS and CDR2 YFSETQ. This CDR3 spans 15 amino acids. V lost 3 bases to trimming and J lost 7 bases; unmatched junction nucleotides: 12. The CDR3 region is CASSSGGDRAGGYTF. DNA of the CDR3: TGCGCCAGCAGCTCCGGTGGTGACAGGGCTGGTGGCTACACCTTC. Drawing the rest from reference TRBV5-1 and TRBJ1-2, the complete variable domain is KAGVTQTPRYLIKTRGQQVTLSCSPISGHRSVSWYQQTPGQGLQFLFEYFSETQRNKGNFPGRFSGRQFSNSRSEMNVSTLELGDSALYLCASSSGGDRAGGYTFGSGTRLTVV.

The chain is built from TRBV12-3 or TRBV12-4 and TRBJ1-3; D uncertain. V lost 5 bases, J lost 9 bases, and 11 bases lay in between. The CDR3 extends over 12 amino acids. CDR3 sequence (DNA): TGTGCCAGCAGTCAGGATCGGATCACCATATATTTT. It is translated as CASSQDRITIYF.

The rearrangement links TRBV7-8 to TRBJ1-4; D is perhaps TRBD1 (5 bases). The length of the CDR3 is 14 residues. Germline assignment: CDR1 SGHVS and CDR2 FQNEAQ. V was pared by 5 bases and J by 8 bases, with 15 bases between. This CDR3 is CASSPSGGKEKLFF. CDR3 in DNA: TGTGCCAGCAGCCCATCGGGGGGGAAGGAAAAACTGTTTTTT.

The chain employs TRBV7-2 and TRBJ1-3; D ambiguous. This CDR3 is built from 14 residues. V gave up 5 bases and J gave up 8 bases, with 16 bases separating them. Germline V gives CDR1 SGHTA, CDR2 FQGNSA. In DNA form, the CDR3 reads TGTGCCAGCAGCCCTCCCAGTCAGGCTTACACCATATATTTT. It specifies CASSPPSQAYTIYF.

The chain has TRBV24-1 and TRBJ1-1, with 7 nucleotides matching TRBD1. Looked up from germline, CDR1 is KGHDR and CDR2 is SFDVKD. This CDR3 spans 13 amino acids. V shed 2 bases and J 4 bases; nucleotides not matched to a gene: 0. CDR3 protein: CATSDWDSTEAFF. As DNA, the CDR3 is TGTGCCACCAGTGATTGGGACAGCACTGAAGCTTTCTTT.

This CDR3 reads CASSRGVGTEAFF. The CDR3 region has the DNA TGTGCCAGCAGTCGCGGAGTGGGTACTGAAGCTTTCTTT. The chain links TRBV13 to TRBJ1-1; D unresolved. CDR1 PRHDT and CDR2 FYEKMQ come from the germline V gene (reference sequence). V was clipped by 6 bases and J by 5 bases, with 13 bases between them. CDR3 length: 13 residues.

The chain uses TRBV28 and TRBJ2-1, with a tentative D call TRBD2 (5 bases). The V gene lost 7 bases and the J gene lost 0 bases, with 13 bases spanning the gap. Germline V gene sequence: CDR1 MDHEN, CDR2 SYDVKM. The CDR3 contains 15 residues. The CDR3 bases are TGTGCCAGCAACCCTAGCCCCTTCTCCTACAATGAGCAGTTCTTC. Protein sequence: CASNPSPFSYNEQFF.

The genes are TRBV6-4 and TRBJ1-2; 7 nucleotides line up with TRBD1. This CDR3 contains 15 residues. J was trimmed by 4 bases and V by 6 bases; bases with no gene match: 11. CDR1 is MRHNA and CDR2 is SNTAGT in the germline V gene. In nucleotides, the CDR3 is TGTGCCAGCAGAACCCGGGACAGCGCGCTCTATGGCTACACCTTC. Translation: CASRTRDSALYGYTF.

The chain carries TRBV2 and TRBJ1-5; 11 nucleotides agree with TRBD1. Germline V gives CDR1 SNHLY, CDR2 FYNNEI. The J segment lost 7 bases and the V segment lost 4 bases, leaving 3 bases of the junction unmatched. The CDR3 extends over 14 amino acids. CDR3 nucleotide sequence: TGTGCCAGCAGTGTGGGACAGGGGGTACAGCCCCAGCATTTT. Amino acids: CASSVGQGVQPQHF.

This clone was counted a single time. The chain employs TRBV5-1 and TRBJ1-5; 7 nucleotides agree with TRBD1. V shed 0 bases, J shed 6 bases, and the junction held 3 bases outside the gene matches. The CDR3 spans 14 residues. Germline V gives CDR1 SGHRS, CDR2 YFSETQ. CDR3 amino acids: CASSLEGGRQPQHF. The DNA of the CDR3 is TGCGCCAGCAGCTTGGAAGGGGGCCGTCAGCCCCAGCATTTT.

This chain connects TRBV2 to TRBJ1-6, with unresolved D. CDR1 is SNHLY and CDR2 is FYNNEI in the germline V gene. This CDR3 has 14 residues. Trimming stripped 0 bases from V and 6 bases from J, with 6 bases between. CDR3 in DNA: TGTGCCAGCAGTGAAGCACAGACTAATTCACCCCTCCACTTT. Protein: CASSEAQTNSPLHF.

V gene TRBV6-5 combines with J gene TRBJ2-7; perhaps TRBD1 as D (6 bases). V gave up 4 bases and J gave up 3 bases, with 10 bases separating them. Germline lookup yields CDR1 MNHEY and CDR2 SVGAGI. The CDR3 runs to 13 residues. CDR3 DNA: TGTGCCAGCAGTTTCGGACAGAGCTACGAGCAGTACTTC. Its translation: CASSFGQSYEQYF.

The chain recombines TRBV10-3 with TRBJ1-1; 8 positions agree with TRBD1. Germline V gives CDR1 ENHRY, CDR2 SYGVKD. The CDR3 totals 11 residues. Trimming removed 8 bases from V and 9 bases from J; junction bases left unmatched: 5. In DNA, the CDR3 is TGTGCCATCTCACAGGGGGATAAAGCTTTCTTT. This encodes CAISQGDKAFF.

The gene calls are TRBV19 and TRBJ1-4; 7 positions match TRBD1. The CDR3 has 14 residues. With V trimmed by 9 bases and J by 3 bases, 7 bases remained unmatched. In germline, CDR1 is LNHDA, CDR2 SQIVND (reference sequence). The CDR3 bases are TGTGCCAGCCGCACAGGGGTAGCTAATGAAAAACTGTTTTTT. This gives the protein CASRTGVANEKLFF.

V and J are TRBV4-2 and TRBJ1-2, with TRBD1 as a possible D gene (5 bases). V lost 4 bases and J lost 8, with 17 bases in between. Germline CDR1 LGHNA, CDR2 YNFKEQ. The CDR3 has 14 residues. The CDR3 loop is CASSLGPREGGYTF. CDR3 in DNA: TGTGCCAGCAGCCTGGGGCCGCGGGAGGGGGGCTACACCTTC.

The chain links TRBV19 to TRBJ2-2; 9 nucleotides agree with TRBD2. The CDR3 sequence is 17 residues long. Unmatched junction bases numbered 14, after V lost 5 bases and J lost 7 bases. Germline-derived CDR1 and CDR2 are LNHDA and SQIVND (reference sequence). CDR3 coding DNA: TGTGCCAGTAGTCTAATCCTCCCGGGACTAGCTAGCGGGGAGCTGTTTTTT. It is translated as CASSLILPGLASGELFF.

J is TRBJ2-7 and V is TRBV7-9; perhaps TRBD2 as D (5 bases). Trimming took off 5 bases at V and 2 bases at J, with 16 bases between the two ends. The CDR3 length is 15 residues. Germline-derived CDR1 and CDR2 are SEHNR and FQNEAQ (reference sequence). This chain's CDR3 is CASSPNRGSTYEQYF. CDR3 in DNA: TGTGCCAGCAGCCCCAACAGAGGGTCCACCTACGAGCAGTACTTC.

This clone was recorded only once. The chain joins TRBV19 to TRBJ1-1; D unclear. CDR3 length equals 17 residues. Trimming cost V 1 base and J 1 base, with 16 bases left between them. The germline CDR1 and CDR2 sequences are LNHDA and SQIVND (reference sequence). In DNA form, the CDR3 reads TGTGCCAGTAGTATAGTTCTGGGGAGTTCGGAGAACACTGAAGCTTTCTTT. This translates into CASSIVLGSSENTEAFF.

The CDR3 region is CASSLGRGGTEQYF. DNA of the CDR3: TGTGCCAGCAGCTTAGGGCGGGGGGGCACCGAGCAGTACTTC. The chain employs TRBV7-8 and TRBJ2-7, with TRBD2 matching over 9 bases. Germline CDR1 SGHVS, CDR2 FQNEAQ. CDR3 length: 14 residues. After removal of 1 base from V and 6 bases from J, the junction contained 4 bases not matched to a gene. The complete variable domain, with remaining parts taken from reference TRBV7-8 and TRBJ2-7, reads GAGVSQSPRYKVAKRGQDVALRCDPISGHVSLFWYQQALGQGPEFLTYFQNEAQLDKSGLPSDRFFAERPEGSVSTLKIQRTQQEDSAVYLCASSLGRGGTEQYFGPGTRLTVT.

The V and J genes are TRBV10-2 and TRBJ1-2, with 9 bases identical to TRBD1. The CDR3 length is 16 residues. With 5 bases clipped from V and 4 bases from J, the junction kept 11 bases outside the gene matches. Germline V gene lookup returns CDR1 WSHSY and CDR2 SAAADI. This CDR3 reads CASSIVQGAGSYGYTF. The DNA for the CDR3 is TGCGCCAGCAGTATAGTACAGGGGGCTGGGAGCTATGGCTACACCTTC.